Below, 15 T cell receptor beta chains from the same sample are listed, as sequenced in a study of blood T cell repertoires in COVID-19. Assay: immunoSEQ multiplex PCR; the TCRdb copy retains only in-frame clones and omits some. The table has 270,000 or so clones, approximately 89% seen once. The sample was peripheral blood. The source of these receptors is a woman aged 25 to 45 with COVID-19, enrolled during active disease.

Written as DNA, the CDR3 is TGTGCCATTGCGCCGTCTAGCGGGGCCGACTCCTACAATGAGCAGTTCTTC. This gives the protein CAIAPSSGADSYNEQFF. V is TRBV19 and J is TRBJ2-1, with 9 positions matching TRBD2. The V and J ends lost 10 bases and 0 bases, in that order; junction bases with no gene match: 13. The CDR3 extends over 17 amino acids. Germline V lookup: CDR1 LNHDA, CDR2 SQIVND (reference sequence).

The chain joins TRBV6-5 to TRBJ2-7, with 8 nucleotides matching TRBD1. From germline, CDR1 is MNHEY and CDR2 SVGAGI. This CDR3 is 16 amino acids long. Losses at the gene ends were 0 bases for V and 6 bases for J; bases not matched to a gene: 10. In DNA form, the CDR3 reads TGTGCCAGCAGTTACTCGAAGGTAACAGGGGGTGCCGAGCAGTACTTC. Its translation: CASSYSKVTGGAEQYF.

J is TRBJ1-1 and V is TRBV18; D ambiguous. CDR1 and CDR2 (germline): KGHSH, LQKENI. Trimming left V 2 bases short and J 5 bases short, with 15 bases between. The CDR3 extends over 15 amino acids. As DNA, the CDR3 is TGTGCCAGCTCACCAATCCCCGGGAGCGGGACTGAAGCTTTCTTT. It yields the protein CASSPIPGSGTEAFF.

This clone has more than one count but fewer than ten. The V and J genes are TRBV30 and TRBJ1-6; 9 bases line up with TRBD1. After removal of 4 bases from V and 9 bases from J, the junction contained 10 bases not matched to a gene. Germline lookup yields CDR1 GTSNPN and CDR2 SVGIG (reference sequence). The CDR3 consists of 15 residues. The CDR3 region is CAWTLGGQGISPLHF. DNA of the CDR3: TGTGCCTGGACCCTGGGGGGACAGGGAATTTCACCCCTCCACTTT.

This clone was seen a single time. The chain has TRBV3-1 (or the pseudogene TRBV3-2) and TRBJ2-7, with TRBD2 identical over 9 bases. The trim removed 4 bases at V and 6 bases at J, leaving 1 base unmatched. The germline V gene has CDR1 LGHDT and CDR2 YNNKEL (reference sequence). The CDR3 sequence is 12 residues long. The CDR3 nucleotides are TGTGCCAGCAGCCTACTAGCGGGCGAGCAGTACTTC. It translates to CASSLLAGEQYF.

The rearrangement joins TRBV7-9 to TRBJ2-3; TRBD2 aligns across 7 bases. Trimming at V came to 2 bases and at J to 2 bases, leaving 10 bases not matched to a gene. CDR1 and CDR2 (germline): SEHNR, FQNEAQ (reference sequence). The CDR3 contains 17 residues. The CDR3 loop is CASSLTPLSGPTDTQYF. The CDR3 nucleotides are TGTGCCAGCAGCTTAACCCCACTTAGCGGGCCCACAGATACGCAGTATTTT.

V gene TRBV19 combines with J gene TRBJ2-1, with 8 bases matching TRBD2. Germline loops: CDR1 LNHDA, CDR2 SQIVND (reference sequence). There are 13 residues in the CDR3. With V trimmed by 6 bases and J by 7 bases, 5 bases remained unmatched. The CDR3 is CASRQRGWNEQFF. In DNA, the CDR3 is TGTGCCAGTAGACAGCGGGGGTGGAATGAGCAGTTCTTC.

This sequence joins TRBV15 and TRBJ2-3, with D tentatively TRBD2 (6 bases). CDR3 size: 17 residues. V was clipped by 3 bases and J by 0 bases, with 16 bases between them. Per the germline V gene, CDR1 is LNHNV and CDR2 is YYDKDF (reference sequence). CDR3 nucleotides: TGTGCCACCAGCAGCACCCTCCTAGCGACTAGCACAGATACGCAGTATTTT. It codes for CATSSTLLATSTDTQYF. Full variable domain (outside the CDR3, taken from reference TRBV15 and TRBJ2-3): DAMVIQNPRYQVTQFGKPVTLSCSQTLNHNVMYWYQQKSSQAPKLLFHYYDKDFNNEADTPDNFQSRRPNTSFCFLDIRSPGLGDTAMYLCATSSTLLATSTDTQYFGPGTRLTVL.

V and J are TRBV28 and TRBJ2-7; D call uncertain. CDR1 MDHEN and CDR2 SYDVKM come from the germline V gene. The V and J ends lost 3 bases and 3 bases respectively, with 12 bases between them. The CDR3 loop spans 14 amino acids. The CDR3 region has the DNA TGTGCCAGCAGTTTGAGAATAAGTTTCTACGAGCAGTACTTC. It is translated as CASSLRISFYEQYF.

V usage is TRBV12-5 and J usage is TRBJ2-7; TRBD1 might be the D (6 bases). The CDR3 is made up of 14 amino acids. The V gene lost 1 base and the J gene lost 3 bases, with 10 bases spanning the gap. The V gene's germline CDR1 is LGHNT and CDR2 FRNRAP. CDR3 in DNA: TGTGCTAGTGGTTTGGGACAGGTTAGCTACGAGCAGTACTTC. This encodes CASGLGQVSYEQYF.

This chain connects TRBV7-6 to TRBJ1-6, with 9 bases aligning to TRBD1. The CDR3 consists of 18 residues. CDR1 SGHVS and CDR2 FNYEAQ come from the germline V gene. The trim removed 1 base at V and 7 bases at J, leaving 11 bases unmatched. The CDR3 coding sequence is TGTGCCAGCAGCTTAGGGGCGGCCCGGACAGGGGTGAATTCACCCCTCCACTTT. It specifies CASSLGAARTGVNSPLHF.

V gene TRBV2 combines with J gene TRBJ1-5, with a possible D match to TRBD1 (5 bases). There are 10 residues in the CDR3. Trimming pared 8 bases from V and 11 bases from J, leaving 10 bases between. Germline V gene data show CDR1 as SNHLY and CDR2 as FYNNEI. This CDR3 reads CASPRGSQHF. CDR3 DNA sequence: TGTGCCAGCCCAAGGGGTTCCCAGCATTTT.

This chain uses TRBV28 with TRBJ2-3; no reliable D call. Germline V CDR1 and CDR2: MDHEN, SYDVKM. Trimming stripped 3 bases from V and 2 bases from J, with 3 bases between. The CDR3 has 12 amino acids. The CDR3 DNA follows: TGTGCCAGCAGTTTCCTCACAGATACGCAGTATTTT. The encoded protein is CASSFLTDTQYF. Based on the CDR3 plus reference TRBV28 and TRBJ2-3, the full variable domain is DVKVTQSSRYLVKRTGEKVFLECVQDMDHENMFWYRQDPGLGLRLIYFSYDVKMKEKGDIPEGYSVSREKKERFSLILESASTNQTSMYLCASSFLTDTQYFGPGTRLTVL.

This clone has just one count. The CDR3 bases are TGTGCCAGCACCCCAACTGGGGCCATCTATAATTCACCCCTCCACTTT. Translated, it gives CASTPTGAIYNSPLHF. The chain has TRBV27 and TRBJ1-6, with D possibly being TRBD1 (5 bases). The germline V gene encodes CDR1 MNHEY and CDR2 SMNVEV (reference sequence). This CDR3 is 16 amino acids long. The V and J ends lost 7 bases and 3 bases respectively, with 16 bases between them.

The V gene is TRBV13, the J gene TRBJ2-3; D is uncertain. Germline CDR1 and CDR2: PRHDT and FYEKMQ (reference sequence). There are 13 residues in the CDR3. V shed 10 bases and J shed 0 bases, with 11 bases lying between them. The CDR3 bases are TGTGCCACACTGGTCCCGAGCACAGATACGCAGTATTTT. Protein product: CATLVPSTDTQYF.